This T cell receptor beta chain appears in the sequencing data of a study of T cells in Graves' hyperthyroidism and ophthalmopathy. Study-wide results and caveats: Ophthalmopathy, which appeared later, was predicted by the model a median about 6 months before onset. Most expanded thyroid clonotypes above 0.001 recurred in blood.

Turning to this clonotype: Its specificity is unknown.

The TCR beta CDR3 regions underwent amplification using RNA transcripts as the source. The TCR CDR3 was amplified in a first-round RT-PCR using the HTBI primer set. A single record per CDR3 protein comes from TCRdb applying MiXCR to the multiplex PCR reads. The sample lists around 420,000 distinct CDR3 sequences, approximately 14% occurring once. V lost 4 bases to trimming and J lost 4 bases; unmatched junction nucleotides: 7. Germline-derived CDR1 and CDR2 are MNHGY and SAAAGT. CDR3 length: 15 residues. Source material: blood. The origin of this receptor is a woman aged 18-30 years with Graves' hyperthyroidism. The chain carries TRBV6-8 and TRBJ1-5; TRBD1 matches 7 bases. This chain's CDR3 is CASSLATGINQPQHF. The CDR3 DNA sequence: TGTGCCAGCAGTTTGGCGACAGGGATAAATCAGCCCCAGCATTTT.